The 8 T cell receptor beta chains listed next were all sequenced from one sample in a study of blood T cells in healthy people across ages. Combining a sample-barcoded 5' primer with a J-beta primer mix, a second PCR ran for roughly 6 to 11 cycles. TCRdb fed the 5' RACE reads into MiXCR, producing one record per CDR3 protein. Seen here are more than 800,000 distinct CDR3 sequences, roughly 26% observed once, and the top ten hold roughly a sixth. The sequenced sample consisted of blood. All receptors derive from a woman of 80 years or more in good health.

V and J are TRBV5-8 and TRBJ2-7; D might be TRBD1 or TRBD2, each matching 5 bases. CDR3 length equals 18 residues. The V gene lost 2 bases and the J gene lost 0 bases, with 21 bases spanning the gap. Germline V CDR1 and CDR2: SGHTS, YDEGEE. CDR3 region: CASSFRDGAILSSYEQYF. The CDR3 nucleotides are TGTGCCAGCAGCTTCCGGGACGGGGCGATCTTAAGCTCCTACGAGCAGTACTTC.

This chain uses TRBV12-3 or TRBV12-4 with TRBJ2-5; D call uncertain. The CDR3 covers 11 residues. V gave up 3 bases and J gave up 10 bases, with 9 bases separating them. The DNA for the CDR3 is TGTGCCAGCAGTTTCGGTGGTGTCCAGTACTTC. Its translation: CASSFGGVQYF.

This clonotype was seen at least ten times. J is TRBJ2-5 and V is TRBV25-1; D possibly corresponds to TRBD1 (5 bases). Germline CDR1 is MGHDK and CDR2 is SYGVNS. The CDR3 is made up of 16 amino acids. The V gene lost 0 bases and the J gene lost 3 bases, with 14 bases spanning the gap. CDR3 DNA: TGTGCCAGCAGTGAATACGCGTCAGGGCATGAAGAGACCCAGTACTTC. Encoded protein: CASSEYASGHEETQYF.

This chain uses TRBV4-1 with TRBJ2-7; D is unclear. In germline, CDR1 is MGHRA, CDR2 YSYEKL. Trimming left V 4 bases short and J 0 bases short, with 19 bases between. This CDR3 has 17 amino acids. In nucleotides, the CDR3 is TGCGCCAGCAGCCCCAATCCCGGGCGGCGGACCTCCTACGAGCAGTACTTC. Residues: CASSPNPGRRTSYEQYF.

V and J are TRBV20-1 and TRBJ1-2, with D unresolved. Trimming stripped 3 bases from V and 4 bases from J, with 12 bases between. CDR1 is DFQATT, CDR2 SNEGSKA, per germline (reference sequence). The CDR3 length is 13 residues. The CDR3 loop reads CSARRPQSYGYTF. CDR3 nucleotide sequence: TGCAGTGCTAGGAGGCCTCAGAGCTATGGCTACACCTTC.

Only a few counts were recorded for this clonotype. This sequence joins TRBV10-3 and TRBJ2-2; weak D call: TRBD2 (5 bases). Germline lookup yields CDR1 ENHRY and CDR2 SYGVKD. Trimming pared 10 bases from V and 5 bases from J, leaving 20 bases between. CDR3 size: 15 residues. CDR3 DNA: TGTGCCACCTCAACCGTGCAAGTAGCGACCGGGGAGCTGTTTTTT. Its protein is CATSTVQVATGELFF.

The gene calls are TRBV14 and TRBJ1-4, with D possibly being TRBD1 (5 bases). In germline, CDR1 is SGHDN, CDR2 FVKESK. This CDR3 contains 16 residues. Trimming cost V 4 bases and J 3 bases, with 15 bases left between them. In DNA form, the CDR3 reads TGTGCCAGCAGCCCCTACCACGCGGGACCTAATGAAAAACTGTTTTTT. Protein: CASSPYHAGPNEKLFF.

This clonotype was seen repeatedly, ten times or more. The chain combines TRBV20-1 with TRBJ2-5, with D possibly being TRBD2 (5 bases). This CDR3 has 13 residues. Trimming stripped 7 bases from V and 2 bases from J, with 14 bases between. Germline-derived CDR1 and CDR2 are DFQATT and SNEGSKA (reference sequence). For the CDR3, the DNA is TGCAGTGTAGCGATTTCAAATCAAGAGACCCAGTACTTC. It is translated as CSVAISNQETQYF.